Included here is one T cell receptor (beta chain) sequence, with context. The sample belongs to a study of cytotoxic CD8 clonotypes in ibrutinib-treated CLL. Whole-study context: The authors obtained response samples at a median of approximately 12 months of treatment, range 6 to 36.

Data came from immunoSEQ multiplex PCR; TCRdb stores just in-frame clones and leaves some out. The sample has under 200,000 clones; roughly 86% are singletons. V dropped 4 bases and J dropped 7; count of bases not matched to a gene: 11. CDR3 length: 15 amino acids. Germline loops: CDR1 SGHKS, CDR2 YYEKEE (reference sequence). The sequencing here drew on PBMCs, taken after 12 months of ibrutinib treatment. The V and J genes are TRBV5-5 and TRBJ2-1; TRBD1 matches 7 bases. This TCR came from a human donor with chronic lymphocytic leukemia. CDR3 DNA sequence: TGTGCCAGCAGCCGAGAGGACAGGTTAAGGAATGAGCAGTTCTTC. Amino acids: CASSREDRLRNEQFF. Using reference TRBV5-5 and TRBJ2-1 for the parts outside the CDR3, the full variable domain is DAGVTQSPTHLIKTRGQQVTLRCSPISGHKSVSWYQQVLGQGPQFIFQYYEKEERGRGNFPDRFSARQFPNYSSELNVNALLLGDSALYLCASSREDRLRNEQFFGPGTRLTVL.